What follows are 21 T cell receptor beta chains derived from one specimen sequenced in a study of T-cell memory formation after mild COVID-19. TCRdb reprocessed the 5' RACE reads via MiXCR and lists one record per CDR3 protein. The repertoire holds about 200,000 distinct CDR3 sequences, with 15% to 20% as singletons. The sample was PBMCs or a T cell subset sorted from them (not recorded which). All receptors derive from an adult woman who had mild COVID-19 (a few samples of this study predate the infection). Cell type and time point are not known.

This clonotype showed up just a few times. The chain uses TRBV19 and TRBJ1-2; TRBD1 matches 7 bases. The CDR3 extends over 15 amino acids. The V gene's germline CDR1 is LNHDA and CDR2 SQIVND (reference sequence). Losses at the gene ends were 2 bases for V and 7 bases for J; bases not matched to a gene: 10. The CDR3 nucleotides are TGTGCCAGTAGTATAACCGGGACAGCTGAGCTTGGCTACACCTTC. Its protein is CASSITGTAELGYTF.

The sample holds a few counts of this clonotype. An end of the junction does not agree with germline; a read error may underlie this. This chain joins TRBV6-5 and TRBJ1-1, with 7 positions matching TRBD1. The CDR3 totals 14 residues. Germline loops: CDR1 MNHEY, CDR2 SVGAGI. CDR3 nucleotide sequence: TGTGCCAGCAGTATGTCTACAGGGGACACTGAAGCTTTATTT. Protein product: CASSMSTGDTEALF.

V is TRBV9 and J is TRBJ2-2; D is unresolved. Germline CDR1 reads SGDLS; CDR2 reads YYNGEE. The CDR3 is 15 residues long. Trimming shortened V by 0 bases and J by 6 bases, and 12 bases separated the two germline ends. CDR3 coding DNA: TGTGCCAGCAGCGTAGTGCCCGCCACCGCCGGGGAGCTGTTTTTT. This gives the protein CASSVVPATAGELFF. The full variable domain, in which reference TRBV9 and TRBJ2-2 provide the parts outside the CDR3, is DSGVTQTPKHLITATGQRVTLRCSPRSGDLSVYWYQQSLDQGLQFLIQYYNGEERAKGNILERFSAQQFPDLHSELNLSSLELGDSALYFCASSVVPATAGELFFGEGSRLTVL.

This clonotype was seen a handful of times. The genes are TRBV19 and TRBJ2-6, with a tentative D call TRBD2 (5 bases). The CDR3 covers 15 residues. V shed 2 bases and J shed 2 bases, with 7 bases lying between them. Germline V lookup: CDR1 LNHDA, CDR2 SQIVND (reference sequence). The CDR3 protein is CASSIPGTGANVLTF. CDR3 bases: TGTGCCAGTAGTATACCGGGGACTGGGGCCAACGTCCTGACTTTC.

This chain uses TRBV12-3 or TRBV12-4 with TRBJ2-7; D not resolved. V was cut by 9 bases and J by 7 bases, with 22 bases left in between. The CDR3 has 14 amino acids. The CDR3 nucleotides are TGTGCCAGTTCGAGAGGAAGCGAGTTTGGAGAGCAGTACTTC. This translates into CASSRGSEFGEQYF.

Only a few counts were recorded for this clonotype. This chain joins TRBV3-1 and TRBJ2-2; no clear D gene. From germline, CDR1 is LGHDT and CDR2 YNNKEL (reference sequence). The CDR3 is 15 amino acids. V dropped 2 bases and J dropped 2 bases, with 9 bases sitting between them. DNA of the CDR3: TGTGCCAGCAGCCAACGGCGGAGAAACACCGGGGAGCTGTTTTTT. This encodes CASSQRRRNTGELFF.

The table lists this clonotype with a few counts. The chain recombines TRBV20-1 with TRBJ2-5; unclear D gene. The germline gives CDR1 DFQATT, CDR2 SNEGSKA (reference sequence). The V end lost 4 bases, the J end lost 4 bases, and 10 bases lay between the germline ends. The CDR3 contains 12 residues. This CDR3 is CSAIPRGETQYF. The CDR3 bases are TGCAGTGCTATACCCAGAGGAGAGACCCAGTACTTC.

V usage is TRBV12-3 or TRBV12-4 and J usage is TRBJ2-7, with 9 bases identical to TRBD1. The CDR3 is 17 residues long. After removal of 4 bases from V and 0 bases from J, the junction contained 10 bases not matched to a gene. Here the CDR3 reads CASSSAPGQGFSYEQYF. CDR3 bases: TGTGCCAGCAGTTCCGCACCAGGACAGGGGTTCTCCTACGAGCAGTACTTC.

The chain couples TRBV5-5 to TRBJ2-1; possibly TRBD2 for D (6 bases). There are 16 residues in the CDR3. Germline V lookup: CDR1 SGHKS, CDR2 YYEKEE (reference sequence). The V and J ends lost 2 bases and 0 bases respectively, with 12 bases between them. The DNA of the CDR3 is TGTGCCAGCAGCTTCTTTACGCGGGGCTCCTACAATGAGCAGTTCTTC. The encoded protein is CASSFFTRGSYNEQFF.

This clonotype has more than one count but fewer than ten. The chain's CDR3 is CASRGRNTGELFF. In DNA form, the CDR3 reads TGTGCCAGCAGGGGGAGGAACACCGGGGAGCTGTTTTTT. The chain is built from TRBV12-3 or TRBV12-4 and TRBJ2-2; D is possibly TRBD2 (5 bases). Trimming shortened V by 6 bases and J by 1 base, and 6 bases separated the two germline ends. This CDR3 has 13 amino acids.

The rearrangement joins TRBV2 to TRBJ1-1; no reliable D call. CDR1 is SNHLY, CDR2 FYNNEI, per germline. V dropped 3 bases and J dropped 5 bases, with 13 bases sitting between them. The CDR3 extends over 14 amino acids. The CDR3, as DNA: TGTGCCAGCAGTGAGCAGAGGCCGAGTACTGAAGCTTTCTTT. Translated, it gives CASSEQRPSTEAFF.

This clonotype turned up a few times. The CDR3 reads CASSSPGRGGGELFF. Written as DNA, the CDR3 is TGTGCCAGCAGCTCACCCGGGCGCGGGGGCGGGGAGCTGTTTTTT. The gene calls are TRBV7-9 and TRBJ2-2, with TRBD2 matching 7 bases. Germline V gene lookup returns CDR1 SEHNR and CDR2 FQNEAQ (reference sequence). The length of the CDR3 is 15 residues. J was trimmed by 7 bases and V by 4 bases; bases with no gene match: 9.

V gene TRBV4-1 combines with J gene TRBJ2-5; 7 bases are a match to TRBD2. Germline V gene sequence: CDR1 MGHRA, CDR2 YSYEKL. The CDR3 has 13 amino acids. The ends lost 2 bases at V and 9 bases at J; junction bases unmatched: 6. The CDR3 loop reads CASSQRGDEAQYF. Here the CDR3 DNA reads TGCGCCAGCAGCCAACGGGGGGACGAGGCCCAGTACTTC.

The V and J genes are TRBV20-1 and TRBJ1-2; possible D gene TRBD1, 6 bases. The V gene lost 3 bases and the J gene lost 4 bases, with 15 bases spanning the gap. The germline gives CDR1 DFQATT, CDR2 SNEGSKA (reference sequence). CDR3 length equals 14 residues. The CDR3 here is CSASVDSFGYGYTF. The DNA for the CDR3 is TGCAGTGCTAGCGTGGACAGCTTCGGCTATGGCTACACCTTC.

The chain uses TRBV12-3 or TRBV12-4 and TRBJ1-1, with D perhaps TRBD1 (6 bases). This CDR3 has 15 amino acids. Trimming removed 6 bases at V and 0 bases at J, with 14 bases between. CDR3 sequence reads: CASRPQGTMNTEAFF. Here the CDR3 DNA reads TGTGCCAGCAGACCACAGGGCACCATGAACACTGAAGCTTTCTTT.

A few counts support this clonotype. The CDR3 is CASSRDTGKNTEAFF. The CDR3 nucleotides are TGTGCCAGCAGCCGGGACACCGGAAAGAACACTGAAGCTTTCTTT. The gene calls are TRBV12-3 or TRBV12-4 and TRBJ1-1; D might be TRBD1 (6 bases). CDR3 length: 15 amino acids. The germline V and J ends were trimmed by 6 bases and 1 base, with 15 bases remaining between them.

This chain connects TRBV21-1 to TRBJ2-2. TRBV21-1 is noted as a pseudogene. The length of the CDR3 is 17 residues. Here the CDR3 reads CASSKYLKGTNTGELFF. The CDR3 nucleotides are TGTGCCAGCAGCAAATACCTGAAGGGAACGAACACCGGGGAGCTGTTTTTT.

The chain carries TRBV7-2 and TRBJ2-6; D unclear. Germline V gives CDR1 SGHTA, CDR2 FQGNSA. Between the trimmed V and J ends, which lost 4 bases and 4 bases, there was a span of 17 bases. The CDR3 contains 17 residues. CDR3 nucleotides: TGTGCCAGCAGCTCCTGGGGAATCCTCCCGGGGGCCAACGTCCTGACTTTC. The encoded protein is CASSSWGILPGANVLTF.

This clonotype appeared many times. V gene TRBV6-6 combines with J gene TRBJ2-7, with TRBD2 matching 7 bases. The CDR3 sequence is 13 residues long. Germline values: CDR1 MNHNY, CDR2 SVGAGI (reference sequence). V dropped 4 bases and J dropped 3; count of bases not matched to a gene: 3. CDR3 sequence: CASSWEGNYEQYF. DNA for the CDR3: TGTGCCAGCAGTTGGGAGGGGAACTACGAGCAGTACTTC.

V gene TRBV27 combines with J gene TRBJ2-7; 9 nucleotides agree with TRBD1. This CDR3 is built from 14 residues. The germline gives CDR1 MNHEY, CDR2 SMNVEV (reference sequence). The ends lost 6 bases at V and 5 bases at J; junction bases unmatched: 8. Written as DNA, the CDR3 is TGTGCCAGCAGAAAGGACAGGGGTTCTGACGAGCAGTACTTC. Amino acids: CASRKDRGSDEQYF.

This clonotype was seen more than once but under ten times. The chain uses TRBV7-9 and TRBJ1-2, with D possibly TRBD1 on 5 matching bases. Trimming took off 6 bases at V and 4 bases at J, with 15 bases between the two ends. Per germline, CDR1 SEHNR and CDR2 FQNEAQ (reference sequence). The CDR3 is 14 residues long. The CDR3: CASSPGRESYGYTF. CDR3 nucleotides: TGTGCCAGCAGTCCGGGACGGGAGAGCTATGGCTACACCTTC.